The clone carrying this T cell receptor (beta chain) showed up just a few times. Its antigen is not known. The data are from a study of long-term antiretroviral therapy in people with HIV. Germline CDR1 reads SQVTM; CDR2 reads ANQGSEA. The CDR3 is made up of 13 amino acids. The ends lost 2 bases at V and 5 bases at J; junction bases unmatched: 3. The assay, immunoSEQ v3.0, was run at survey level. Data came from immunoSEQ multiplex PCR; TCRdb stores just in-frame clones and leaves some out. The sample holds 11,000 to 15,000 clones, roughly 90% seen once. Study-wide findings and caveats: Pre-ART expanded clones dominated the repertoire at every time point. Drawn between the mid-2000s and the late 2010s, the blood was possibly obtained under older ART regimens.

The receptor was derived from a man aged 40-49 years with HIV. The specimen comprised unsorted PBMCs, sampled 6.2 years after starting antiretroviral therapy. The chain uses TRBV29-1 and TRBJ2-7, with 10 bases that match TRBD2. CDR3 nucleotide sequence: TGCAGCGTTGAATACGGGACTAGCGACGAGCAGTACTTC. Amino acids: CSVEYGTSDEQYF.